These 31 T cell receptor beta chains were all obtained from the same sample, sequenced in a study of cytomegalovirus exposure and HLA in healthy donors. PCR amplification relied on 60 Vbeta primers (plus 13 Jbeta primers). Assay: immunoSEQ multiplex PCR; the TCRdb copy retains only in-frame clones and omits some. The sample holds about 230,000 clones, more than 70% seen once. Sequenced: PBMCs. These receptors all stem from a human donor in good health.

The V call is TRBV7-9, the J call TRBJ2-7, with 8 bases fitting TRBD1. V lost 4 bases to trimming and J lost 7 bases; unmatched junction nucleotides: 6. This CDR3 region has 13 residues. Germline V lookup: CDR1 SEHNR, CDR2 FQNEAQ (reference sequence). The CDR3 spells CASSSTGGWEQYF. DNA of the CDR3: TGTGCCAGCAGCTCAACAGGGGGTTGGGAGCAGTACTTC.

V and J are TRBV9 and TRBJ2-3; 14 bases align to TRBD2. Germline V gives CDR1 SGDLS, CDR2 YYNGEE. This CDR3 comprises 18 residues. V gave up 0 bases and J gave up 4 bases; unmatched junction bases: 7. The CDR3 region has the DNA TGTGCCAGCAGCGTAGCGGGACTAGCGGGAGCATTCGCAGATACGCAGTATTTT. Amino acid sequence: CASSVAGLAGAFADTQYF.

This chain links TRBV7-6 with TRBJ1-5; maybe TRBD1 (6 bases). V lost 1 base to trimming and J lost 2 bases, with 15 bases between them. Germline values: CDR1 SGHVS, CDR2 FNYEAQ. This CDR3 comprises 17 residues. CDR3 in amino acids: CASSLEPQGPRNQPQHF. The CDR3 DNA follows: TGTGCCAGCAGCTTAGAACCACAGGGTCCTCGCAATCAGCCCCAGCATTTT. Full variable domain (missing parts from reference TRBV7-6 and TRBJ1-5): GAGVSQSPRYKVTKRGQDVALRCDPISGHVSLYWYRQALGQGPEFLTYFNYEAQQDKSGLPNDRFSAERPEGSISTLTIQRTEQRDSAMYRCASSLEPQGPRNQPQHFGDGTRLSIL.

This chain joins TRBV19 and TRBJ1-5, with 10 bases lining up with TRBD1. The CDR3 loop spans 15 amino acids. V lost 6 bases, J lost 6 bases, and 8 bases stayed unmatched. Germline V lookup: CDR1 LNHDA, CDR2 SQIVND (reference sequence). This chain's CDR3 is CASRWTGGSSQPQHF. The CDR3 coding sequence is TGTGCCAGTAGGTGGACAGGGGGTTCGAGTCAGCCCCAGCATTTT.

V and J are TRBV14 and TRBJ2-1; 10 nucleotides match TRBD2. V lost 1 base to trimming and J lost 8 bases; unmatched junction nucleotides: 8. The CDR3 contains 16 residues. In germline, CDR1 is SGHDN, CDR2 FVKESK. Here the CDR3 reads CASSQGPGLAIDEQFF. In nucleotides, the CDR3 is TGTGCCAGCAGCCAAGGGCCGGGACTAGCGATCGATGAGCAGTTCTTC.

The table lists this clone with a few counts. This chain uses TRBV2 with TRBJ2-7; D is perhaps TRBD1 (6 bases). V lost 0 bases to trimming and J lost 1 base, with 10 bases between them. CDR1 SNHLY and CDR2 FYNNEI come from the germline V gene. CDR3 length: 15 residues. The DNA for the CDR3 is TGTGCCAGCAGTGAAGCGCGCAGGGGATCCTACGAGCAGTACTTC. It translates to CASSEARRGSYEQYF.

The chain couples TRBV5-4 to TRBJ1-4, with 8 bases aligning to TRBD1. Germline assignment: CDR1 SGHNT and CDR2 YYREEE (reference sequence). V lost 4 bases, J lost 3 bases, and 5 bases stayed unmatched. This CDR3 has 15 amino acids. As DNA, the CDR3 is TGTGCCAGCAGCGCCAAGACAGGGGCTAATGAAAAACTGTTTTTT. Protein: CASSAKTGANEKLFF.

The chain employs TRBV2 and TRBJ2-6, with D maybe TRBD2 (5 bases). CDR1 is SNHLY, CDR2 FYNNEI, per germline. This CDR3 contains 16 residues. Trimming took 11 bases from V and 2 from J, leaving 19 bases between them. In nucleotides, the CDR3 is TGTGCCGTGTCGATGATCGGGGAGACTGGGGCCAACGTCCTGACTTTC. Translated, it gives CAVSMIGETGANVLTF.

The table lists this clone with a few counts. The chain is built from TRBV6-4 and TRBJ2-1; TRBD2 matches at 13 bases. Germline values: CDR1 MRHNA, CDR2 SNTAGT. The CDR3 is 15 residues long. V lost 4 bases, J lost 6 bases, and 3 bases stayed unmatched. CDR3 residues: CASSVGLAGPNEQFF. CDR3 nucleotides: TGTGCCAGCAGTGTGGGACTAGCGGGACCCAATGAGCAGTTCTTC.

The CDR3 DNA sequence: TGTGCCAGCAGGATTACAGGGGGCAATGAGCAGTTCTTC. This gives the protein CASRITGGNEQFF. The chain links TRBV7-8 to TRBJ2-1, with 8 positions matching TRBD1. CDR1 SGHVS and CDR2 FQNEAQ come from the germline V gene. This CDR3 comprises 13 residues. Trimming removed 6 bases from V and 6 bases from J; junction bases left unmatched: 4.

CDR3 bases: TGTGCCAGCAGTGAGGGAGCCTGGACAGGGGATAATTCACCCCTCCACTTT. Its translation is CASSEGAWTGDNSPLHF. This chain links TRBV2 with TRBJ1-6; TRBD1 agrees at 9 bases. In germline, CDR1 is SNHLY, CDR2 FYNNEI. This CDR3 spans 17 amino acids. Trimming removed 3 bases from V and 5 bases from J; junction bases left unmatched: 8.

The rearrangement links TRBV7-2 to TRBJ2-7, with a tentative D call TRBD2 (6 bases). Trimming took 1 base from V and 0 from J, leaving 16 bases between them. The CDR3 totals 17 residues. Germline CDR1 SGHTA, CDR2 FQGNSA. The CDR3 nucleotides read TGTGCCAGCAGCTTAGGAATACTAGCCAAACACTCCTACGAGCAGTACTTC. Protein sequence: CASSLGILAKHSYEQYF.

J is TRBJ1-2 and V is TRBV5-1; 8 nucleotides agree with TRBD1. CDR1 is SGHRS and CDR2 is YFSETQ in the germline V gene. The CDR3 has 15 amino acids. Losses at the gene ends were 4 bases for V and 4 bases for J; bases not matched to a gene: 9. CDR3 nucleotides: TGCGCCAGCAGCATGGGGACAGGACCTCCCTATGGCTACACCTTC. Protein product: CASSMGTGPPYGYTF.

The chain links TRBV7-6 to TRBJ2-7; 7 bases map to TRBD2. CDR1 and CDR2 (germline): SGHVS, FNYEAQ. Unmatched junction bases numbered 2, after V lost 0 bases and J lost 3 bases. The CDR3 consists of 14 residues. The CDR3 protein is CASSLAPSGYEQYF. The CDR3 DNA sequence: TGTGCCAGCAGCTTAGCACCTAGCGGCTACGAGCAGTACTTC.

The chain carries TRBV5-1 and TRBJ2-1; TRBD2 matches at 9 bases. V shed 3 bases and J 6 bases; nucleotides not matched to a gene: 16. Per the germline V gene, CDR1 is SGHRS and CDR2 is YFSETQ. CDR3 size: 18 residues. CDR3 protein: CASSWGTLAREGRNEQFF. CDR3 DNA: TGCGCCAGCAGCTGGGGGACCCTAGCGCGGGAGGGCCGCAATGAGCAGTTCTTC.

This chain links TRBV5-5 with TRBJ2-7; 9 nucleotides align to TRBD1. The junction had 10 bases not matched to a gene; V was cut back by 4 bases and J by 2 bases. Germline CDR1 and CDR2: SGHKS and YYEKEE (reference sequence). There are 16 residues in the CDR3. For the CDR3, the DNA is TGTGCCAGCAGCCAGGACAGGGGAATAGGGCCCTACGAGCAGTACTTC. Translation gives CASSQDRGIGPYEQYF.

This clone was found a few times. The rearrangement joins TRBV6-6 to TRBJ2-3; D ambiguous. Trimming cost V 5 bases and J 4 bases, with 13 bases left between them. CDR1 is MNHNY, CDR2 SVGAGI, per germline (reference sequence). The CDR3 runs to 14 residues. The CDR3 sequence is CASSPRGAPDTQYF. In DNA form, the CDR3 reads TGTGCCAGCAGTCCACGCGGCGCGCCAGATACGCAGTATTTT.

Of note for this clone: Germline and junction disagree at one end, which may indicate a read error. The V and J genes are TRBV7-9 and TRBJ2-7; 8 nucleotides match TRBD2. This CDR3 has 14 residues. Germline V lookup: CDR1 SEHNR, CDR2 FQNEAQ (reference sequence). CDR3 in amino acids: CSSSSSFSSGEQYF. In nucleotides, the CDR3 is TGTTCCAGCAGCTCGTCATTTTCTAGCGGGGAGCAGTACTTC.

This clone was counted a few times. This chain links TRBV4-1 with TRBJ2-7; 7 bases match TRBD1. From germline, CDR1 is MGHRA and CDR2 YSYEKL. This CDR3 spans 16 amino acids. Trimming at V came to 4 bases and at J to 2 bases, leaving 11 bases not matched to a gene. This CDR3 reads CASSLERQGRPYEQYF. CDR3 DNA sequence: TGCGCCAGCAGCCTAGAAAGACAGGGACGACCCTACGAGCAGTACTTC.

The chain recombines TRBV4-3 with TRBJ1-1, with a tentative D call TRBD1 (5 bases). Germline values: CDR1 LGHNA, CDR2 YSLEER. This CDR3 has 14 residues. Deletions cut 4 bases from V and 6 bases from J, with 15 bases between. CDR3 in DNA: TGCGCCAGCAGCCGGGGACTTGGAGGGGCTGAAGCTTTCTTT. This gives the protein CASSRGLGGAEAFF.

DNA for the CDR3: TGTGCCAGCAGCTTAGGTGTCCTTACAAATGAAAAACTGTTTTTT. This translates into CASSLGVLTNEKLFF. The rearrangement joins TRBV11-2 to TRBJ1-4, with no clear D. Trimming left V 1 base short and J 5 bases short, with 11 bases between. The V gene's germline CDR1 is SGHAT and CDR2 FQNNGV. The CDR3 contains 15 residues.

This clone was counted between two and nine times. A junction end diverges from the germline sequence, so it may reflect a read error. The rearrangement joins TRBV7-9 to TRBJ1-2; perhaps TRBD1 as D (5 bases). CDR1 is SEHNR and CDR2 is FQNEAQ in the germline V gene (reference sequence). The CDR3 is 16 amino acids. Here the CDR3 reads CSSSLVARGSGYGYTF. The DNA of the CDR3 is TGTTCCAGCAGCTTAGTTGCACGGGGGAGCGGGTATGGCTACACCTTC.

The chain is built from TRBV7-2 and TRBJ2-5; 9 bases are shared with TRBD2. Germline V gene lookup returns CDR1 SGHTA and CDR2 FQGNSA. The CDR3 contains 19 residues. The ends lost 5 bases at V and 0 bases at J; junction bases unmatched: 16. The CDR3 here is CASSKRGSGGRWYQETQYF. As DNA, the CDR3 is TGTGCCAGCAGCAAGCGCGGTAGCGGGGGCCGTTGGTACCAAGAGACCCAGTACTTC.

J is TRBJ2-1 and V is TRBV4-3, with D perhaps TRBD2 (6 bases). The CDR3 has 16 residues. Germline lookup yields CDR1 LGHNA and CDR2 YSLEER. Deletions cut 4 bases from V and 4 bases from J, with 17 bases between. The CDR3 sequence: CASSRTFGAGYNEQFF. In DNA, the CDR3 is TGCGCCAGCAGCCGAACCTTTGGCGCGGGATACAATGAGCAGTTCTTC.

This chain links TRBV30 with TRBJ2-7; D gene uncertain. In germline, CDR1 is GTSNPN, CDR2 SVGIG (reference sequence). V was shortened by 5 bases and J by 6 bases, with 17 bases between the two germline ends. CDR3 length equals 13 residues. The CDR3 nucleotides are TGTGCCTGGGATTCCGTGAGCCCCTCCGAGCAGTACTTC. It is translated as CAWDSVSPSEQYF.

The chain is built from TRBV2 and TRBJ2-6; 14 bases align to TRBD2. Unmatched junction bases numbered 2, after V lost 10 bases and J lost 0 bases. This CDR3 spans 16 amino acids. CDR1 is SNHLY and CDR2 is FYNNEI in the germline V gene. The chain's CDR3 is CATGTSGGSGANVLTF. The CDR3 bases are TGTGCCACGGGGACTAGCGGGGGCTCTGGGGCCAACGTCCTGACTTTC.

The CDR3 is CASSDPNKTSGSMQETQYF. Here the CDR3 DNA reads TGTGCCAGCAGCGACCCGAATAAGACTAGCGGGAGTATGCAGGAGACCCAGTACTTC. The V call is TRBV9, the J call TRBJ2-5; TRBD2 matches at 12 bases. Losses at the gene ends were 3 bases for V and 5 bases for J; bases not matched to a gene: 17. CDR1 and CDR2 (germline): SGDLS, YYNGEE. The CDR3 consists of 19 residues.

This clone was seen only once. The J gene is TRBJ2-7, the V gene TRBV10-2; 7 bases are a match to TRBD2. The CDR3 extends over 17 amino acids. V shed 3 bases and J 2 bases; nucleotides not matched to a gene: 13. The V gene's germline CDR1 is WSHSY and CDR2 SAAADI. The CDR3 nucleotides read TGCGCCAGCAGTGAACACCCTCTAGCGGAGGTGGCCTACGAGCAGTACTTC. Translating gives CASSEHPLAEVAYEQYF.

J is TRBJ2-1 and V is TRBV28, with 9 bases fitting TRBD2. The junction had 12 bases not matched to a gene; V was cut back by 5 bases and J by 7 bases. Germline V gene sequence: CDR1 MDHEN, CDR2 SYDVKM. The CDR3 is 16 residues long. The CDR3 region is CASSGGIAGEDNEQFF. The CDR3 bases are TGTGCCAGCAGTGGGGGTATAGCGGGAGAGGATAATGAGCAGTTCTTC.

Regarding this clone: Its ends do not fully match the called genes, so a read error is possible. The chain carries TRBV10-3 and TRBJ1-1, with D maybe TRBD1 (5 bases). CDR3 length: 11 residues. CDR1 and CDR2 (germline): ENHRY, SYGVKD. CDR3 in amino acids: CATREDTEALF. In DNA form, the CDR3 reads TGTGCCACCAGGGAGGACACTGAAGCTCTCTTT.

The rearrangement links TRBV13 to TRBJ2-2; maybe TRBD2 (6 bases). CDR3 length: 15 residues. Germline CDR1 is PRHDT and CDR2 is FYEKMQ (reference sequence). Trimming shortened V by 5 bases and J by 3 bases, and 13 bases separated the two germline ends. The CDR3 DNA is TGTGCCAGCAGCACCCGGACTACGGACACCGGGGAGCTGTTTTTT. Translating gives CASSTRTTDTGELFF.